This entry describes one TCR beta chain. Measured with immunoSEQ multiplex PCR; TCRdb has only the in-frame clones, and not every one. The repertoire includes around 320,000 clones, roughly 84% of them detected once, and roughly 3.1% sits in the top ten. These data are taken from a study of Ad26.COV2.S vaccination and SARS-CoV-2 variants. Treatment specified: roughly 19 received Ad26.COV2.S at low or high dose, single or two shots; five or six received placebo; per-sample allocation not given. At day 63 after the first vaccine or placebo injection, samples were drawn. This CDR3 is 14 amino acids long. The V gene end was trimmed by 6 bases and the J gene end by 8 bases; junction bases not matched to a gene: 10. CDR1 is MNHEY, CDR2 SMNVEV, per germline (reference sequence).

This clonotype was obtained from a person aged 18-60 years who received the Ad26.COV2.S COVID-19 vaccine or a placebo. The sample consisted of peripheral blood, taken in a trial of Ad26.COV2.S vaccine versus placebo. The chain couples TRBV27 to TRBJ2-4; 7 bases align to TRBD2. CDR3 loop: CASSEGSSGDIQYF. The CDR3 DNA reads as TGTGCCAGCAGCGAGGGGTCCAGCGGGGACATTCAGTACTTC.